The next 22 T cell receptor beta chains were all read from a single sample in a study of blood T cells in healthy people across ages. The authors ran a second PCR of 7 to 11 cycles using a sample-barcoded 5' primer and a J-beta primer mix. TCRdb itself ran the 5' RACE reads through MiXCR, one entry per CDR3 protein. Among a few hundred thousand distinct CDR3 sequences, about 26% were seen once, and the ten largest hold approximately 3.6%. These records were also assigned to another study, of T cells of mothers and their children.

Sequencing was done on a sample of blood. These receptors all come from a boy aged 2 to 10 in good health.

This chain uses TRBV20-1 with TRBJ2-3, with 8 bases that match TRBD2. Trimming took 3 bases from V and 4 from J; bases not matched to a gene: 6. The V gene's germline CDR1 is DFQATT and CDR2 SNEGSKA (reference sequence). This CDR3 comprises 14 residues. The CDR3 region has the DNA TGCAGTGCTAGTGTAGCGGGAACGGCAGATACGCAGTATTTT. It specifies CSASVAGTADTQYF.

This clonotype was counted a few times. The rearrangement uses TRBV4-1 and TRBJ2-4, with D possibly TRBD2 on 5 matching bases. The CDR3 extends over 16 amino acids. Trimming shortened V by 0 bases and J by 0 bases, and 9 bases separated the two germline ends. Per germline, CDR1 MGHRA and CDR2 YSYEKL. The CDR3 protein is CASSQEKRLAKNIQYF. Here the CDR3 DNA reads TGCGCCAGCAGCCAAGAAAAGCGGCTAGCCAAAAACATTCAGTACTTC.

The chain carries TRBV5-6 and TRBJ1-2; TRBD1 matches 7 bases. The CDR3 spans 14 residues. Germline lookup yields CDR1 SGHDT and CDR2 YYEEEE. V dropped 2 bases and J dropped 8; count of bases not matched to a gene: 9. The CDR3, as DNA: TGTGCCAGCAGCTTTTCGACAGGGCTAGGAGGCTACACCTTC. It codes for CASSFSTGLGGYTF.

The chain is built from TRBV20-1 and TRBJ1-2, with D possibly TRBD1 on 6 matching bases. Germline V lookup: CDR1 DFQATT, CDR2 SNEGSKA (reference sequence). CDR3 length equals 11 residues. V dropped 4 bases and J dropped 3 bases, with 6 bases sitting between them. The CDR3 sequence is CSANRDYGYTF. As DNA, the CDR3 is TGCAGTGCTAACAGGGACTATGGCTACACCTTC.

This clonotype has a count of ten or more. V usage is TRBV10-3 and J usage is TRBJ2-6, with D tentatively TRBD1 (5 bases). This CDR3 comprises 15 residues. Per the germline V gene, CDR1 is ENHRY and CDR2 is SYGVKD. V was cut by 3 bases and J by 9 bases, with 15 bases left in between. The CDR3: CAISEVTGTVNVLTF. The CDR3 region has the DNA TGTGCCATCAGTGAAGTCACAGGAACTGTCAACGTCCTGACTTTC.

In this sample, this clonotype turned up a few times. The chain uses TRBV2 and TRBJ2-6; D not certain. Germline CDR1 reads SNHLY; CDR2 reads FYNNEI. This CDR3 comprises 15 residues. The V and J ends lost 3 bases and 0 bases respectively, with 6 bases between them. The CDR3 sequence is CASSDGRSGANVLTF. The CDR3 DNA is TGTGCCAGCAGTGACGGCCGCTCTGGGGCCAACGTCCTGACTTTC.

The chain uses TRBV7-9 and TRBJ2-3; D may be TRBD1 (6 bases). The J call could be wrong; TRBJ1-5 is a better fit for the DNA end. CDR1 and CDR2 (germline): SEHNR, FQNEAQ (reference sequence). This CDR3 has 16 residues. CDR3 sequence reads: CASSTGQIRDTDTQHF. In nucleotides, the CDR3 is TGTGCCAGCAGCACTGGACAGATCAGAGACACAGATACGCAGCATTTT.

In its sample, this clonotype was seen a few times. The chain has TRBV7-2 and TRBJ2-3, with 8 bases fitting TRBD2. The CDR3 spans 15 residues. The V and J ends lost 3 bases and 7 bases, in that order; junction bases with no gene match: 9. Germline V gene data show CDR1 as SGHTA and CDR2 as FQGNSA. CDR3 DNA sequence: TGTGCCAGCAGCTTGGCTAGCGGGCCCCAGAATACGCAGTATTTT. Translation: CASSLASGPQNTQYF.

The rearrangement joins TRBV7-6 to TRBJ2-5, with 14 bases lining up with TRBD2. The end of the DNA aligns better with TRBJ2-1, so the J call may be wrong. This CDR3 is 20 amino acids long. CDR1 is SGHVS, CDR2 FNYEAQ, per germline. The CDR3 spells CASSSAGTSGSRGIYNEQFF. In nucleotides, the CDR3 is TGTGCCAGCAGCTCAGCCGGGACTAGCGGGAGTAGGGGAATCTACAATGAGCAGTTCTTC.

V and J are TRBV5-1 and TRBJ1-3; D is unresolved. The CDR3 length is 16 residues. With 4 bases removed from V and 1 base from J, the gap between germline ends came to 15 bases. Germline loops: CDR1 SGHRS, CDR2 YFSETQ. CDR3 coding DNA: TGCGCCAGCAGCCCCACCCAGGACGGATCTGGAAACACCATATATTTT. Encoded protein: CASSPTQDGSGNTIYF.

This chain connects TRBV6-4 to TRBJ1-6; the match to TRBD1 covers 12 bases. The CDR3 consists of 15 residues. Trimming took 6 bases from V and 7 from J; bases not matched to a gene: 4. Germline V gene lookup returns CDR1 MRHNA and CDR2 SNTAGT. CDR3 amino acids: CASRGTGGENSPLHF. The CDR3, as DNA: TGTGCCAGCAGGGGGACAGGGGGCGAGAATTCACCCCTCCACTTT.

The chain links TRBV3-1 to TRBJ2-3; 9 bases fit TRBD2. V shed 5 bases, J shed 4 bases, and the junction held 10 bases outside the gene matches. Looked up from germline, CDR1 is LGHDT and CDR2 is YNNKEL (reference sequence). The CDR3 consists of 16 residues. The DNA for the CDR3 is TGTGCCAGCAGCGACCTAGGGCGGGAGGGCCCAGATACGCAGTATTTT. This encodes CASSDLGREGPDTQYF.

This chain uses TRBV7-9 with TRBJ2-5; D gene uncertain. This CDR3 has 16 amino acids. V dropped 5 bases and J dropped 1 base, with 17 bases sitting between them. CDR1 and CDR2 (germline): SEHNR, FQNEAQ (reference sequence). CDR3 region: CASSHPISAIQETQYF. The CDR3 region has the DNA TGTGCCAGCAGCCATCCTATCTCTGCGATCCAAGAGACCCAGTACTTC.

This clonotype was detected only a few times. The CDR3, as DNA: TGTGCCACCAGCTCAGAACTAGTTAGCAATGAGCAGTTCTTC. Protein sequence: CATSSELVSNEQFF. The rearrangement uses TRBV15 and TRBJ2-1; D possibly corresponds to TRBD2 (5 bases). The CDR3 spans 14 residues. V lost 5 bases, J lost 6 bases, and 14 bases lay in between. CDR1 is LNHNV, CDR2 YYDKDF, per germline (reference sequence).

Details on this clonotype: A much larger clonotype is one base distant, so this may be a read error. V usage is TRBV12-3 or TRBV12-4 and J usage is TRBJ2-5; no reliable D call. The V end lost 11 bases, the J end lost 4 bases, and 11 bases lay between the germline ends. This CDR3 is built from 11 residues. CDR3 amino acids: CAGAQVETQYF. In nucleotides, the CDR3 is TGTGCCGGCGCCCAGGTAGAGACCCAGTACTTC.

This clonotype has a handful of counts. The rearrangement uses TRBV9 and TRBJ2-5; 12 positions match TRBD1. V shed 2 bases, J shed 5 bases, and the junction held 7 bases outside the gene matches. Looked up from germline, CDR1 is SGDLS and CDR2 is YYNGEE. The CDR3 extends over 16 amino acids. The CDR3, as DNA: TGTGCCAGCAGCGTGGAGGGGACAGGGGGCAAGGAGACCCAGTACTTC. The encoded protein is CASSVEGTGGKETQYF.

The chain recombines TRBV6-2 or TRBV6-3 with TRBJ2-3; D gene uncertain. CDR1 and CDR2 (germline): MNHEY, SVGEGT. CDR3 length: 14 residues. V was trimmed by 2 bases and J by 7 bases, leaving 13 bases between them. The CDR3 sequence: CASSYDLAVYTQYF. The CDR3, as DNA: TGTGCCAGCAGTTACGACTTGGCGGTATATACGCAGTATTTT.

This chain joins TRBV20-1 and TRBJ2-7, with 11 bases identical to TRBD2. V lost 7 bases, J lost 2 bases, and 7 bases stayed unmatched. This CDR3 has 14 residues. CDR1 and CDR2 from the germline V gene are DFQATT and SNEGSKA (reference sequence). CDR3: CSDGTSGLPYEQYF. The CDR3, as DNA: TGCAGTGATGGGACTAGCGGTCTACCCTACGAGCAGTACTTC.

The table lists this clonotype with a few counts. The rearrangement links TRBV6-2 or TRBV6-3 to TRBJ2-1; D ambiguous. Trimming removed 4 bases from V and 7 bases from J, with 8 bases in between. Germline CDR1 is MNHEY and CDR2 is SVGEGT. This CDR3 is built from 12 residues. DNA for the CDR3: TGTGCCAGCAGTTCGCTGAGGAATGAGCAGTTCTTC. This translates into CASSSLRNEQFF.

This clonotype has just a few counts. This chain links TRBV12-3 or TRBV12-4 with TRBJ2-1; 7 nucleotides align to TRBD1. The CDR3 sequence is 14 residues long. The junction had 7 bases not matched to a gene; V was cut back by 3 bases and J by 8 bases. CDR3 amino acids: CASSLASGTDEQFF. In nucleotides, the CDR3 is TGTGCCAGCAGTTTGGCTTCGGGGACAGATGAGCAGTTCTTC.

The CDR3 region has the DNA TGTGCCAGCAGCCCGGGCTTCAGTCACACCGGGGAGCTGTTTTTT. Translated: CASSPGFSHTGELFF. The V and J genes are TRBV9 and TRBJ2-2, with D hard to call. CDR1 SGDLS and CDR2 YYNGEE come from the germline V gene. This CDR3 has 15 residues. V lost 4 bases, J lost 3 bases, and 13 bases lay in between.

The J gene is TRBJ1-1, the V gene TRBV5-1; D call uncertain. The V end lost 1 base, the J end lost 4 bases, and 11 bases lay between the germline ends. This CDR3 contains 14 residues. Germline values: CDR1 SGHRS, CDR2 YFSETQ. The CDR3 sequence is CASSLKGSGTEAFF. In DNA form, the CDR3 reads TGCGCCAGCAGCTTGAAAGGTAGCGGCACTGAAGCTTTCTTT.